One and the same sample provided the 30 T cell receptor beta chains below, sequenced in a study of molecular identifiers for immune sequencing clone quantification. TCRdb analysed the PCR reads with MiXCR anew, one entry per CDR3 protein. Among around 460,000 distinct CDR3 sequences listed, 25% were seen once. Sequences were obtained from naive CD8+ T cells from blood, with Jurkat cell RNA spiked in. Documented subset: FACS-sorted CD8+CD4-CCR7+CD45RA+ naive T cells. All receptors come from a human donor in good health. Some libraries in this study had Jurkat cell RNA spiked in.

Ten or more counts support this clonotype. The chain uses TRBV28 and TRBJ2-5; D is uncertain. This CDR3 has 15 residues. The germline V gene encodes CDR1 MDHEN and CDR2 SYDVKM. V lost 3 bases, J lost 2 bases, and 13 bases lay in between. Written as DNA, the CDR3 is TGTGCCAGCAGTTTGGTGGGCGGCTCACAAGAGACCCAGTACTTC. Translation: CASSLVGGSQETQYF.

This chain's CDR3 is CASSYPEQGARLEQYF. The DNA of the CDR3 is TGCGCCAGCAGCTACCCTGAACAGGGGGCGCGGCTCGAGCAGTACTTC. V gene TRBV5-1 combines with J gene TRBJ2-7; 9 bases are shared with TRBD1. This CDR3 has 16 residues. CDR1 and CDR2 from the germline V gene are SGHRS and YFSETQ. Trimming took 3 bases from V and 6 from J; bases not matched to a gene: 13.

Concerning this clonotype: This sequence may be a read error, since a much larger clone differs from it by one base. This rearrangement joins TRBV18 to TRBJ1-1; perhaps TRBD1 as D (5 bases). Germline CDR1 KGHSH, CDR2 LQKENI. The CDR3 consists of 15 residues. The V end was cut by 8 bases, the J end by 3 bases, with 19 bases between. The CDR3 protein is CASPGAGTVDTEAFF. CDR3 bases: TGTGCCAGCCCCGGAGCCGGGACCGTCGACACTGAAGCTTTCTTT.

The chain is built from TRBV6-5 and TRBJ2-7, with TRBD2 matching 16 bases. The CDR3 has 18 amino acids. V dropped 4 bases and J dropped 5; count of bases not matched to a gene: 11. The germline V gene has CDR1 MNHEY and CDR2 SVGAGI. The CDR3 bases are TGTGCCAGCAGTTTGGCCGGGACTAGCGGGAGGGCGGCCCACGAGCAGTACTTC. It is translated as CASSLAGTSGRAAHEQYF.

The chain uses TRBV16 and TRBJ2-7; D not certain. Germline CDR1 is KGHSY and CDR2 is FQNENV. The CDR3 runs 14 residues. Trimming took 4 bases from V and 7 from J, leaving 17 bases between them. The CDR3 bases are TGTGCCAGCAGCCCAAGTCTCTCCAGTTGGGAGCAGTACTTC. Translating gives CASSPSLSSWEQYF.

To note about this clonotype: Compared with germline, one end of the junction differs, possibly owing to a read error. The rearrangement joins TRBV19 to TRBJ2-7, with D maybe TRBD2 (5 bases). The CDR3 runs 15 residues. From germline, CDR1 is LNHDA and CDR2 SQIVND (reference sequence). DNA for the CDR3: TGTGCCAGTAGTATTCTACCGGGGAGCTCCTACGAGCGGTACTTC. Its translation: CASSILPGSSYERYF.

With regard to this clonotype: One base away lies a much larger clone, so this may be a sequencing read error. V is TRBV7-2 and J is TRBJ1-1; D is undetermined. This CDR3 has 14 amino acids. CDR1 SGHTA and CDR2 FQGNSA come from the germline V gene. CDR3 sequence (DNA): TGTGCCAGCAGCTCCAGTCAGAGGAACACTGAAGCTTCCTTT. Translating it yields CASSSSQRNTEASF.

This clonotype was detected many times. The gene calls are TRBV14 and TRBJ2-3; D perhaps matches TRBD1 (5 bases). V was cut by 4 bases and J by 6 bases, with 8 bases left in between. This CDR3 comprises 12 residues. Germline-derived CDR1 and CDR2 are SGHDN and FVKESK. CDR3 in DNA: TGTGCCAGCAGCCTGCAGGGCGATACGCAGTATTTT. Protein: CASSLQGDTQYF. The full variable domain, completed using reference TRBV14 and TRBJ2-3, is EAGVTQFPSHSVIEKGQTVTLRCDPISGHDNLYWYRRVMGKEIKFLLHFVKESKQDESGMPNNRFLAERTGGTYSTLKVQPAELEDSGVYFCASSLQGDTQYFGPGTRLTVL.

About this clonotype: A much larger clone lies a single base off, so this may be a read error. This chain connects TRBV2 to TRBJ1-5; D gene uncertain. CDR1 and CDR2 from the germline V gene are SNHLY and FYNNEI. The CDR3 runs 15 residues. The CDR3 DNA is TGTGCCAGCAGTGAAAGTCCCAGGCGCCAGGAGCCCCAGCGTTTT. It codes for CASSESPRRQEPQRF. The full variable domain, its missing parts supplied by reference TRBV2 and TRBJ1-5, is EPEVTQTPSHQVTQMGQEVILRCVPISNHLYFYWYRQILGQKVEFLVSFYNNEISEKSEIFDDQFSVERPDGSNFTLKIRSTKLEDSAMYFCASSESPRRQEPQRFGDGTRLSIL.

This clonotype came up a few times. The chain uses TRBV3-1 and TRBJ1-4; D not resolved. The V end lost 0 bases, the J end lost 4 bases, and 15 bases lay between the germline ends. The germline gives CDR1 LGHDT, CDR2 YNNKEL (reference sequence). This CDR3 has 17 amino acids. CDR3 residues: CASSQDRGINGNEKLFF. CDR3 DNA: TGTGCCAGCAGCCAAGATAGAGGGATTAACGGTAATGAAAAACTGTTTTTT.

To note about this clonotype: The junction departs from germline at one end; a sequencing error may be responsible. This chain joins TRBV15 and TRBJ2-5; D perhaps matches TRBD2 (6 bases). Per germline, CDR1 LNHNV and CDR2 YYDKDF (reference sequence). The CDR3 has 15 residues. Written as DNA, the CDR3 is TGTGCCACCGGCAGGGACTCCTTAAGAGGAGAGACCCAGTACTTC. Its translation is CATGRDSLRGETQYF.

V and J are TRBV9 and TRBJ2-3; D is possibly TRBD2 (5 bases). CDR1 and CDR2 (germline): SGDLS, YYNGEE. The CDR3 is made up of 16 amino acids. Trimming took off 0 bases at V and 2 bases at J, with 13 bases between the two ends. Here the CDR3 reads CASSVAAAENTDTQYF. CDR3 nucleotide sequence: TGTGCCAGCAGCGTAGCGGCAGCGGAGAACACAGATACGCAGTATTTT.

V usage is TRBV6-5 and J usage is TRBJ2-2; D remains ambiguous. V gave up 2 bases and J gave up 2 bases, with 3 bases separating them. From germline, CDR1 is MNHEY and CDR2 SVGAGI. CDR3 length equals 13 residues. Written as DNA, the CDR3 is TGTGCCAGCAGTTACACTAACACCGGGGAGCTGTTTTTT. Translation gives CASSYTNTGELFF.

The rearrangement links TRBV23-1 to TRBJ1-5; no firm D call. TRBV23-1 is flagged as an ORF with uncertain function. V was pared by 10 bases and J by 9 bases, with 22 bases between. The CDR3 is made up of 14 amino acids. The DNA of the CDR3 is TGCGCCACGAAAATGGGCAGCTTTTCATGGCCCCAGCATTTT. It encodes CATKMGSFSWPQHF.

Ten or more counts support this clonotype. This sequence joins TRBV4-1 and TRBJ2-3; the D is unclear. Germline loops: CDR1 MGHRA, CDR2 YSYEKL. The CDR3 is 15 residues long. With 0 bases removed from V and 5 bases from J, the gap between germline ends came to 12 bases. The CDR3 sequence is CASSQEWQEEDTQYF. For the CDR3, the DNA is TGCGCCAGCAGCCAAGAATGGCAGGAAGAAGATACGCAGTATTTT.

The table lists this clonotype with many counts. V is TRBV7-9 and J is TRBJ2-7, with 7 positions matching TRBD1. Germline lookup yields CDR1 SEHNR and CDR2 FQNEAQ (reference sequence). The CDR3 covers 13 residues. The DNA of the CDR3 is TGTGCTACGGGCCGGACAGGAACCTACGAGCAGTACTTC. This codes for CATGRTGTYEQYF.

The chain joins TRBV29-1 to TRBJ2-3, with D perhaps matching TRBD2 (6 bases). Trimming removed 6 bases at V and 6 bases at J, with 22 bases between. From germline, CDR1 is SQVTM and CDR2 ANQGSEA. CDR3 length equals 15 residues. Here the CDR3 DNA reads TGCAGCGTAGCCGACCCTAGCGAGCCGCAGGATACGCAGTATTTT. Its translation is CSVADPSEPQDTQYF.

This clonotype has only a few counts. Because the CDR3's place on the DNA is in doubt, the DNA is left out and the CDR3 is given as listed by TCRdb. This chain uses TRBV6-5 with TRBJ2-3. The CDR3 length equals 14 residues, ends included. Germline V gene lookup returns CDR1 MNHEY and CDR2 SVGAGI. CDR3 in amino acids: CASSSSTATDTQYF.

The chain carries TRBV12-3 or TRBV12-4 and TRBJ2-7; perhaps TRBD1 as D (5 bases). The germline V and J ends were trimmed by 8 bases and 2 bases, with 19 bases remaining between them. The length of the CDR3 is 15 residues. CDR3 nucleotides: TGTGCCAGCGCCCCGATGGGGCGGCATCCCTACGAGCAGTACTTC. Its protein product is CASAPMGRHPYEQYF.

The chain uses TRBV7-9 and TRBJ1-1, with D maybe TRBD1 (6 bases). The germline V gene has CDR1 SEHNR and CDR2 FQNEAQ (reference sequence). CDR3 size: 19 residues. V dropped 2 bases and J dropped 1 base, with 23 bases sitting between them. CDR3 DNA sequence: TGTGCCAGCAGCTTAATTCCGGGGGGGGCAGGGCTGAAGAACACTGAAGCTTTCTTT. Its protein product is CASSLIPGGAGLKNTEAFF.

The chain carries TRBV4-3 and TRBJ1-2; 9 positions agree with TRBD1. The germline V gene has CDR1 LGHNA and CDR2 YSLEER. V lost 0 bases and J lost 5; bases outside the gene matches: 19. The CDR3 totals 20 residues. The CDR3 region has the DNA TGCGCCAGCAGCCAAGAAGAAGATGGATGGACAGGGGTTCAGGGGTATGGCTACACCTTC. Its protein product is CASSQEEDGWTGVQGYGYTF.

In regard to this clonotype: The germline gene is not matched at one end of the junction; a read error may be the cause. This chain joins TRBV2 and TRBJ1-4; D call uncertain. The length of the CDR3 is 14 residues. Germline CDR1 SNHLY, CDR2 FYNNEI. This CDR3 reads CASSDKGRNEELFF. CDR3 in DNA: TGTGCCAGCAGTGATAAGGGTCGTAATGAAGAACTGTTTTTT.

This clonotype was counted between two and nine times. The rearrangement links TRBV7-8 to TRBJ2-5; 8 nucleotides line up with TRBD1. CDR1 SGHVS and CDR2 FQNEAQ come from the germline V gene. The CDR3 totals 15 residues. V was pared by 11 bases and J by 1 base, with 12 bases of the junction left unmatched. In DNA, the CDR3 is TGTGCCTCTAGTTGGGCAGGGGGCTTCCAAGAGACCCAGTACTTC. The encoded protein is CASSWAGGFQETQYF.

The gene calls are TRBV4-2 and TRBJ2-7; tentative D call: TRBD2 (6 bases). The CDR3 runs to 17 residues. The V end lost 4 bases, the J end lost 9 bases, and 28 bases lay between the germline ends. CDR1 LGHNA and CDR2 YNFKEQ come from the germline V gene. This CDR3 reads CASSPQAPGLSSHGQYF. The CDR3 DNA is TGTGCCAGCAGCCCTCAAGCGCCGGGACTCAGCTCCCACGGGCAGTACTTC.

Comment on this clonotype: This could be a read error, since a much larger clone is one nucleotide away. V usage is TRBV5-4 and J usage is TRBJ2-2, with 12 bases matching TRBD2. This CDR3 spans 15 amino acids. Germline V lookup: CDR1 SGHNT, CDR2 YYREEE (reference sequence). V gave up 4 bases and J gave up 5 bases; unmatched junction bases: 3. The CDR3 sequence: CASSQGLAGTGELFF. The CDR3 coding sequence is TGTGCCAGCAGCCAAGGACTAGCGGGGACCGGGGAGCTGTTTTTT.

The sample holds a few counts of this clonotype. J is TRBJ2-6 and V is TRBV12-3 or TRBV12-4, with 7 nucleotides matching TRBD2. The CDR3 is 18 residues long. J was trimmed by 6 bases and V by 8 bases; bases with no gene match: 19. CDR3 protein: CASRGFGEGNQVANVLTF. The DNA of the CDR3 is TGTGCCAGCCGAGGGTTTGGGGAGGGAAACCAGGTGGCCAACGTCCTGACTTTC.

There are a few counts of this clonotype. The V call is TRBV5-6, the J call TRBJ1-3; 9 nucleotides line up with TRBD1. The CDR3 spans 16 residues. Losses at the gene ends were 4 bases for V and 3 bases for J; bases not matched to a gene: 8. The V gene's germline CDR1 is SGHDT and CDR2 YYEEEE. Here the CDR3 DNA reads TGTGCCAGCAGCCTGCCGGAGACAGGGGGTGGAAACACCATATATTTT. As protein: CASSLPETGGGNTIYF.

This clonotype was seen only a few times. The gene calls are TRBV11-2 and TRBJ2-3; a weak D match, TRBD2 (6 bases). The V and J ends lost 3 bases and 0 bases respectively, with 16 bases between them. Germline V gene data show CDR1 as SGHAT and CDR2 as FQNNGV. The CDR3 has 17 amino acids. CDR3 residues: CASSLIISGASTDTQYF. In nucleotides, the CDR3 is TGTGCCAGCAGCTTGATTATTAGCGGCGCCAGCACAGATACGCAGTATTTT.

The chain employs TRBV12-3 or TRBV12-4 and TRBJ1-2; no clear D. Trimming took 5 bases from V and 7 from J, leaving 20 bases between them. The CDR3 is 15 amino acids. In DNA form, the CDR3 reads TGTGCCAGCAGTCCTTACCCCGGGAGCCCTATTGGCTACACCTTC. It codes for CASSPYPGSPIGYTF.

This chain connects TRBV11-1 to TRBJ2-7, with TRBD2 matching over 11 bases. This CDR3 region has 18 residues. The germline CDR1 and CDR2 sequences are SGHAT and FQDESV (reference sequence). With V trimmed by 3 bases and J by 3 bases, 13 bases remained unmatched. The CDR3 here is CASSFLTSGKDFIYEQYF. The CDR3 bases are TGTGCCAGCAGCTTCCTGACTAGCGGGAAAGACTTTATCTACGAGCAGTACTTC.